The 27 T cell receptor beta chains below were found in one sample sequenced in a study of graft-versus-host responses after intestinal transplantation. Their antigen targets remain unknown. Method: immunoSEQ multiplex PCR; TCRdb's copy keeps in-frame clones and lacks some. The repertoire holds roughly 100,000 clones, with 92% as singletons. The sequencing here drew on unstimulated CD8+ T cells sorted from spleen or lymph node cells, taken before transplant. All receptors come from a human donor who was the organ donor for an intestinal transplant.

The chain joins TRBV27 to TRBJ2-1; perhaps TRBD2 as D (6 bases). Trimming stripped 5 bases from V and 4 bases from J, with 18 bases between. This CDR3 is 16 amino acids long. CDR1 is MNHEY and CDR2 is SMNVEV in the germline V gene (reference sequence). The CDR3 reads CASSPRTMAKYNEQFF. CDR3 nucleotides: TGTGCCAGCAGTCCGCGGACTATGGCGAAATACAATGAGCAGTTCTTC.

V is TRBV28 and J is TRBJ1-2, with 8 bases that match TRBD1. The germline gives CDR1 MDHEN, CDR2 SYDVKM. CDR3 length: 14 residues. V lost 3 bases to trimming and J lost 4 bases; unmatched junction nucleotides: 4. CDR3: CASSFTGTGYGYTF. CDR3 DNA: TGTGCCAGCAGTTTCACAGGGACAGGCTATGGCTACACCTTC.

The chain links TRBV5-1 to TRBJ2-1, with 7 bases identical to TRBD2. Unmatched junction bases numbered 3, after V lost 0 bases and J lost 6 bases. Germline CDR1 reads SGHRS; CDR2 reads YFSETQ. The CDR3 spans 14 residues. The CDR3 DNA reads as TGCGCCAGCAGCTTGGGGCTAGCGGCCAATGAGCAGTTCTTC. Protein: CASSLGLAANEQFF.

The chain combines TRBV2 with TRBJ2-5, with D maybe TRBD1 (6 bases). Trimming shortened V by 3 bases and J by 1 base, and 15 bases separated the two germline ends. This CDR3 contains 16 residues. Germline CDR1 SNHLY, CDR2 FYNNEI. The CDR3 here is CASSEVQGMGQETQYF. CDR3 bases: TGTGCCAGCAGTGAGGTCCAGGGGATGGGCCAAGAGACCCAGTACTTC.

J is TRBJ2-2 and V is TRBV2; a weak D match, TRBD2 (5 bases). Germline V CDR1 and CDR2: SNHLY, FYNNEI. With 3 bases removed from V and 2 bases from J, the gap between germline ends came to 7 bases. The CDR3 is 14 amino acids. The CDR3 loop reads CASSDPGNTGELFF. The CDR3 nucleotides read TGTGCCAGCAGTGATCCGGGAAACACCGGGGAGCTGTTTTTT.

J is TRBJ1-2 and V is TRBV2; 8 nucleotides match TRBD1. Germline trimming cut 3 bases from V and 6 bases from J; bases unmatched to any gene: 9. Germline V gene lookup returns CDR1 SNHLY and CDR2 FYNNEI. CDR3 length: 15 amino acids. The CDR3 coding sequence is TGTGCCAGCAGTGAGGACCCGACAGGGGAAGATGGCTACACCTTC. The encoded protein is CASSEDPTGEDGYTF.

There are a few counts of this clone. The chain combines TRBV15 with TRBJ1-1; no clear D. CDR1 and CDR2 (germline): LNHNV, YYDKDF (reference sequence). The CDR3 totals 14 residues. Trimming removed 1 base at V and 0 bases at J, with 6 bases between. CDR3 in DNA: TGTGCCACCAGCAGAGCCGGGATGAACACTGAAGCTTTCTTT. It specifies CATSRAGMNTEAFF.

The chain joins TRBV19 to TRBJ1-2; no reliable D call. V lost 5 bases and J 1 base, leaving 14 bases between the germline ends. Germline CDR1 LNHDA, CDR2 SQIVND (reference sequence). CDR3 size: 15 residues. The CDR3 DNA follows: TGTGCCAGTAGTCTCGACGAGGGTGTTAACTATGGCTACACCTTC. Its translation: CASSLDEGVNYGYTF.

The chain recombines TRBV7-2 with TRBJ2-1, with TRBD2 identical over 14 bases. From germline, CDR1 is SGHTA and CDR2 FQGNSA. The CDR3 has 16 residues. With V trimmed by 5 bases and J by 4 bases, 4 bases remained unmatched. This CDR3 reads CASSPRLAGGYNEQFF. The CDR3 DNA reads TGTGCCAGCAGCCCCAGACTAGCGGGGGGGTACAATGAGCAGTTCTTC. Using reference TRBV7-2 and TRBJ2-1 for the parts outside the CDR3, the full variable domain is GAGVSQSPSNKVTEKGKDVELRCDPISGHTALYWYRQSLGQGLEFLIYFQGNSAPDKSGLPSDRFSAERTGGSVSTLTIQRTQQEDSAVYLCASSPRLAGGYNEQFFGPGTRLTVL.

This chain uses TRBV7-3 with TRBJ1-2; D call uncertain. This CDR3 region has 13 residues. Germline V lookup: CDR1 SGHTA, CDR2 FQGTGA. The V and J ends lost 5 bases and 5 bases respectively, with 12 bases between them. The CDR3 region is CASSPTGNYGYTF. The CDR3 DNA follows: TGTGCCAGCAGCCCGACGGGAAATTATGGCTACACCTTC.

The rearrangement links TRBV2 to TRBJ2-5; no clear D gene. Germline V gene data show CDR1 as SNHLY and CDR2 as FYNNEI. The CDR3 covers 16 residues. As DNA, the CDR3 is TGTGGGTCCCGAGCATCCCCCTCGAAACTCGAAGAGACCCAGTACTTC. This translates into CGSRASPSKLEETQYF. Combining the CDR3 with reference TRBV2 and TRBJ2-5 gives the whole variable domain EPEVTQTPSHQVTQMGQEVILRCVPISNHLYFYWYRQILGQKVEFLVSFYNNEISEKSEIFDDQFSVERPDGSNFTLKIRSTKLEDSAMYFCGSRASPSKLEETQYFGPGTRLLVL.

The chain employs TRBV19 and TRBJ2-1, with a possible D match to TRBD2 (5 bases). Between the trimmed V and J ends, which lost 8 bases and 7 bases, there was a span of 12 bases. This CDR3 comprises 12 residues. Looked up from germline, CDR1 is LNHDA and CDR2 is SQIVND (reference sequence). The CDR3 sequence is CASGPTGNEQFF. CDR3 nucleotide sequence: TGTGCCAGTGGGCCGACGGGGAATGAGCAGTTCTTC.

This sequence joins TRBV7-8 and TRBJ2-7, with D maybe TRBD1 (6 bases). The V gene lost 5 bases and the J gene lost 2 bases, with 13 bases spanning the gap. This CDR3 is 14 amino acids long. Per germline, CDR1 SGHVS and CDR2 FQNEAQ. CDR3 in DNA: TGTGCCAGCAGCCGCGACAGGCTACCCTACGAGCAGTACTTC. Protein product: CASSRDRLPYEQYF.

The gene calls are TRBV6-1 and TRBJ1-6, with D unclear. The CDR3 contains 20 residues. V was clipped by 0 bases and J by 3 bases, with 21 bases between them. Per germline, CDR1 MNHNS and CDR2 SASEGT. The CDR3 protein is CASSEALGGFEELYNSPLHF. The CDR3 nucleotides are TGTGCCAGCAGTGAAGCCCTGGGCGGGTTTGAGGAACTCTATAATTCACCCCTCCACTTT.

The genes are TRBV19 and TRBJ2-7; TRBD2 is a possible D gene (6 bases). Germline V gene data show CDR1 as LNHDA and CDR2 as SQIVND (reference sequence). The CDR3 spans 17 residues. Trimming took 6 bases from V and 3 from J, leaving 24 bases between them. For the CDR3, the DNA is TGTGCCAGTAGCCCTATTGTGGGTCGGGACTCCTACTACGAGCAGTACTTC. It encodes CASSPIVGRDSYYEQYF. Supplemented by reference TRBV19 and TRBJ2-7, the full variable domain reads DGGITQSPKYLFRKEGQNVTLSCEQNLNHDAMYWYRQDPGQGLRLIYYSQIVNDFQKGDIAEGYSVSREKKESFPLTVTSAQKNPTAFYLCASSPIVGRDSYYEQYFGPGTRLTVT.

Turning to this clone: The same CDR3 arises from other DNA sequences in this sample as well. The CDR3 region is CASRTAHSYEQYF. CDR3 DNA sequence: TGTGCCAGCAGAACAGCCCACTCCTACGAGCAGTACTTC. The rearrangement links TRBV7-9 to TRBJ2-7, with unresolved D. V gave up 6 bases and J gave up 0 bases, with 9 bases separating them. This CDR3 spans 13 amino acids. Germline V lookup: CDR1 SEHNR, CDR2 FQNEAQ (reference sequence).

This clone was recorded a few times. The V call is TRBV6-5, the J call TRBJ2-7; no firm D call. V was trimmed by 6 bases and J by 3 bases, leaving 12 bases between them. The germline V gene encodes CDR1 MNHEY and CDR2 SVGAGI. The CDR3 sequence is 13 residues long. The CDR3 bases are TGTGCCAGCAGCGGTGCTACGGGCTACGAGCAGTACTTC. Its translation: CASSGATGYEQYF.

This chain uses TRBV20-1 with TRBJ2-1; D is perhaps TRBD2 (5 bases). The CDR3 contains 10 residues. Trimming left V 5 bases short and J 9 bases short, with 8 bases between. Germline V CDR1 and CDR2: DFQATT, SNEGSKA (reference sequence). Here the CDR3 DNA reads TGCAGTGCTCGACTAACTGAGCAGTTCTTC. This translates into CSARLTEQFF.

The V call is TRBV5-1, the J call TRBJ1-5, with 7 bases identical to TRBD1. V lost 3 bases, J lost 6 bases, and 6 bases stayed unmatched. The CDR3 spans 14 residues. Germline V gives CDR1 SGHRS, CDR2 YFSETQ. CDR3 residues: CASSSVGGSQPQHF. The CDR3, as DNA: TGCGCCAGCAGCTCGGTAGGGGGCTCTCAGCCCCAGCATTTT.

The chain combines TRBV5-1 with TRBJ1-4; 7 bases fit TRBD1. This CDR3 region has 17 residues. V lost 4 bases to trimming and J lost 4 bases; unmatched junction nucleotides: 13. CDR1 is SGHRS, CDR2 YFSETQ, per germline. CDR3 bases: TGCGCCAGCAGCCGAAGAACAGGGGAGTTAAATAATGAAAAACTGTTTTTT. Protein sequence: CASSRRTGELNNEKLFF.

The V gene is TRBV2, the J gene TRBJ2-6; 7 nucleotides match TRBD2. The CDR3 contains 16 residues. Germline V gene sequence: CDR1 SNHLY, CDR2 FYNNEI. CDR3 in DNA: TGTGCTATTCCTGGGGGGGGACCCTCTGGGGCCAACGTCCTGACTTTC. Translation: CAIPGGGPSGANVLTF.

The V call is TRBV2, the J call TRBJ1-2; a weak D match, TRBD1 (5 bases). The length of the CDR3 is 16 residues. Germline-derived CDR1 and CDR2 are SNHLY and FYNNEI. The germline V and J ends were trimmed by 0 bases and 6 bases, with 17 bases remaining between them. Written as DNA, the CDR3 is TGTGCCAGCAGTGAAGCGCGGGGCAGCCTCCCGGATGGCTACACCTTC. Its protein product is CASSEARGSLPDGYTF.

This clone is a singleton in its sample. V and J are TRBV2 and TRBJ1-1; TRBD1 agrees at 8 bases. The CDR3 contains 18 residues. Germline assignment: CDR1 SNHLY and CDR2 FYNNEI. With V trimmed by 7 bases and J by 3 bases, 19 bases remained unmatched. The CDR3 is CASKIWRGGDRFHTEAFF. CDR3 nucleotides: TGTGCCAGCAAAATTTGGCGCGGGGGGGACAGGTTCCACACTGAAGCTTTCTTT.

The CDR3 nucleotides are TGTGCCAGCAGCTCAAACAGTTACTCCTACGAGCAGTACTTC. Its protein is CASSSNSYSYEQYF. The chain links TRBV6-6 to TRBJ2-5; D remains ambiguous. The J call may be mistaken, given a closer DNA end match to TRBJ2-7. Germline V gene data show CDR1 as MNHNY and CDR2 as SVGAGI (reference sequence). This CDR3 contains 14 residues.

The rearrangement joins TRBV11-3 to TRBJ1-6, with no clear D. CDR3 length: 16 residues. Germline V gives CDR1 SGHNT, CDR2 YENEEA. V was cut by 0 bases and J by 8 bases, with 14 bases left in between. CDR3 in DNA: TGTGCCAGCAGCTTAGATGGGAGACCGAAGCATTCACCCCTCCACTTT. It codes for CASSLDGRPKHSPLHF.

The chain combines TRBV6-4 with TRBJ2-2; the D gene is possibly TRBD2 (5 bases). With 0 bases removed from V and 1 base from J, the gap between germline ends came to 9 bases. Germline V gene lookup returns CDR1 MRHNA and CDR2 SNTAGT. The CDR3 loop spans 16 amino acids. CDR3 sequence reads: CASSDSPSLNTGELFF. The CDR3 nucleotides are TGTGCCAGCAGTGACTCTCCTAGCCTGAACACCGGGGAGCTGTTTTTT.

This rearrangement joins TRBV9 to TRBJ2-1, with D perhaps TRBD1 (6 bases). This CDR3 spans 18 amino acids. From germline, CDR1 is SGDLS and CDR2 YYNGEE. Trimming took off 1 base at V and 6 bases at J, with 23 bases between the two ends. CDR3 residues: CASSVCPGAGCYFNEQFF. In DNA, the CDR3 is TGTGCCAGCAGCGTATGTCCAGGGGCTGGCTGCTACTTCAATGAGCAGTTCTTC.